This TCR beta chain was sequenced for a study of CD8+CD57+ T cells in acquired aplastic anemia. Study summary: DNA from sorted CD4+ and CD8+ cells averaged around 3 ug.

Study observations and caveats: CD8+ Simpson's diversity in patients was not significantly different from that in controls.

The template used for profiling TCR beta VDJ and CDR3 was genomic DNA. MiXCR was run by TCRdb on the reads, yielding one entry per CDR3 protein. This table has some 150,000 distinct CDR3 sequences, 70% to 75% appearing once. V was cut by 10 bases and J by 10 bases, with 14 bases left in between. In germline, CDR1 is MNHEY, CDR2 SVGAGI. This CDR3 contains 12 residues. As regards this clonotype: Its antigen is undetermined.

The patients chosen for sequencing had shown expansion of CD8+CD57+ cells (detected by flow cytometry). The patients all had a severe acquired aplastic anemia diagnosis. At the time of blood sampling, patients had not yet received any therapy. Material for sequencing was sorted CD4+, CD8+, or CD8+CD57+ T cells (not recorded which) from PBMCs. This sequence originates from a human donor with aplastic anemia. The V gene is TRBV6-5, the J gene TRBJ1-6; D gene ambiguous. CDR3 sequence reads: CATRHGSSPLHF. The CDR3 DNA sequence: TGTGCCACCAGACATGGGAGCTCACCCCTCCACTTT.